Described below is a single T cell receptor beta chain sequence and its context. The antigen is unknown. The primer mix had 60 Vbeta and 13 Jbeta primers. Method: immunoSEQ multiplex PCR; TCRdb's copy keeps in-frame clones and lacks some. The table shows some 110,000 clones, with 60% to 85% occurring only once. This sample is drawn from a study of cytomegalovirus exposure and HLA in healthy donors. Study observations and caveats: Some segments of the V type, notably TRBV6-2 and TRBV6-3, were excluded as indistinguishable. Per a later analysis, 15,000 to 20,000 TCR beta sequences showed association with HLA alleles at 0.05 false discovery rate. Prediction of most subjects' HLA-A and HLA-B alleles by TCR beta sequences was reportedly accurate.

Germline V lookup: CDR1 MGHRA, CDR2 YSYEKL. The CDR3 length is 16 residues. Unmatched junction bases numbered 7, after V lost 3 bases and J lost 5 bases. This chain uses TRBV4-1 with TRBJ2-2; 9 bases line up with TRBD2. The sequence was collected from a male donor in good health and CMV-seronegative. The material sequenced was PBMCs. This CDR3 reads CASSQASGKRTGELFF. The CDR3 DNA reads as TGCGCCAGCAGCCAGGCTAGCGGGAAGAGGACCGGGGAGCTGTTTTTT.